This TCR beta chain originates from a study of blood T cell repertoires in COVID-19. Turning to the study itself: T cells, B-cell-depleted T cells, or PBMCs supplied cDNA or gDNA.

Original handling: Reference gene primer amplification yielded estimated nucleated cell counts. Assay: immunoSEQ multiplex PCR; the TCRdb copy retains only in-frame clones and omits some. V, J and clone size derive from that table, while D and trimming were established from the DNA sequence. Of tens of thousands of clones detected, 90% to 95% appear once; the ten largest clones hold 1.5% to 2%. The CDR3 has 15 residues. V was clipped by 4 bases and J by 4 bases, with 15 bases between them. Germline values: CDR1 SGHKS, CDR2 YYEKEE (reference sequence). This TCR came from a man between 60 and 70 years old with acute or convalescent COVID-19. This rearrangement joins TRBV5-5 to TRBJ1-5; D may be TRBD1 (6 bases). Sequences were obtained from peripheral blood. CDR3 sequence: CASSVSGTPNQPQHF. CDR3 DNA: TGTGCCAGCAGCGTATCCGGGACACCAAATCAGCCCCAGCATTTT.